The sequence of this T cell receptor beta chain was determined in a study of breast tumors, draining lymph nodes, adjacent tissues. Study findings and constraints: That most tumor T cells come from lymph nodes remained unproven. Tumor and nontumor repertoires were significantly more similar in luminal-like than in basal-like breast cancer.

TCRdb independently ran MiXCR on the multiplex PCR reads; one entry per CDR3 protein. The table has about 180,000 distinct CDR3 sequences, around a third seen once. The table lists this clonotype with many counts. Its antigen remains unidentified. Axillary draining lymph nodes of breast cancer patients supplied the node samples. V lost 5 bases, J lost 1 base, and 11 bases stayed unmatched. CDR1 and CDR2 (germline): MRHNA, SNTAGT. CDR3 length: 17 residues. The receptor's source is a female donor with breast cancer. Some clones in this sample may be carry-over from other donors' samples. Sequencing input: axillary lymph node tissue. The V gene is TRBV6-4, the J gene TRBJ2-1; TRBD2 aligns across 7 bases. Here the CDR3 DNA reads TGTGCCAGCAGTCACGTAGAGGGAGGGCCTTCCTACAATGAGCAGTTCTTC. Its translation: CASSHVEGGPSYNEQFF.